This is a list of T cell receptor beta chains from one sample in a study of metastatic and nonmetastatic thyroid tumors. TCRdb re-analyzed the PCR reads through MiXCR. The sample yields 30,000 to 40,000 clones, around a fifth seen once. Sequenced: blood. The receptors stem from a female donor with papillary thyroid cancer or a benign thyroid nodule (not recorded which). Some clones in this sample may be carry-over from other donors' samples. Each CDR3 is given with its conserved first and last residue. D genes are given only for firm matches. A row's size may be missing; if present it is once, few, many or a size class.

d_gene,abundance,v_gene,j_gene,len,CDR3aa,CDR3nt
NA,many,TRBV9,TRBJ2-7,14,CATPNGGSSYEQYF,TGTGCCACCCCAAACGGGGGCAGCTCCTACGAGCAGTACTTC
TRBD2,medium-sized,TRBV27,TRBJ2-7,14,CASKGPSGTGEQYF,TGTGCCAGCAAGGGGCCTAGCGGGACGGGGGAGCAGTACTTC
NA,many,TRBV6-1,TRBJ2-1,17,CASSGDQSFGSYNEQFF,TGTGCCAGCAGTGGGGACCAATCTTTCGGCTCCTACAATGAGCAGTTCTTC
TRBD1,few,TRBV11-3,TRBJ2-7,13,CASSFGQGDEQYF,TGTGCCAGCAGCTTCGGACAGGGGGACGAGCAGTACTTC
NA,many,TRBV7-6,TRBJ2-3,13,CASSLANGDTQYF,TGTGCCAGCAGCTTAGCTAACGGGGATACGCAGTATTTT
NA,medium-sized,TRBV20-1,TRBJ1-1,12,CSARPRDTEAFF,TGCAGTGCTAGACCTAGAGACACTGAAGCTTTCTTT
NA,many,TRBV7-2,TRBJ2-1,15,CASSLSRDTYNEQFF,TGTGCCAGCAGCTTAAGTCGGGACACCTACAATGAGCAGTTCTTC
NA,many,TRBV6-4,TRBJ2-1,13,CASSDSALSEQFF,TGTGCCAGCAGTGACTCGGCTTTAAGTGAGCAGTTCTTC
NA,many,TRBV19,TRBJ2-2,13,CASSPHPTGELFF,TGTGCCAGTAGTCCCCATCCAACCGGGGAGCTGTTTTTT
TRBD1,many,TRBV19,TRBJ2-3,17,CASSREQGTPSTDTQYF,TGTGCCAGTAGTCGGGAACAGGGGACACCTAGCACAGATACGCAGTATTTT
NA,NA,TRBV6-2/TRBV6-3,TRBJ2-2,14,CASSSLWVTVELFF,TGTGCCAGCAGTAGCCTCTGGGTGACCGTGGAGCTGTTTTTT
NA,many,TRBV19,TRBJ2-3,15,CASKEVGEAGDTQYF,TGTGCCAGTAAGGAGGTTGGGGAGGCGGGGGATACGCAGTATTTT
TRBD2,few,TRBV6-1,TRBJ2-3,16,CASSSTLAASTDTQYF,TGTGCCAGCTCCTCCACCCTAGCGGCTAGCACAGATACGCAGTATTTT
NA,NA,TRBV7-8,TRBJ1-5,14,CASSPRISNQPQHF,TGTGCCAGCAGCCCCCGGATTAGCAATCAGCCCCAGCATTTT
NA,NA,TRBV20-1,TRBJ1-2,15,CSAIDRGGGGYGYTF,TGCAGTGCTATAGATAGAGGTGGGGGTGGCTATGGCTACACCTTC
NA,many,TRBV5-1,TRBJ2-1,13,CASSAGRNNEQFF,TGCGCCAGCAGCGCGGGACGCAACAATGAGCAGTTCTTC